These 7 T cell receptor beta chains came from one sample sequenced in a study of cytomegalovirus exposure and HLA in healthy donors. TCRdb's copy holds only in-frame clones and misses some; the assay was immunoSEQ multiplex PCR. This sample has about 280,000 clones; 88% occur once, and the top ten carry around 0.92%. Specimen: PBMCs. These receptors came from a woman aged 18-29 years in good health and CMV-seronegative.

The rearrangement links TRBV9 to TRBJ2-3; TRBD2 matches 9 bases. The V gene's germline CDR1 is SGDLS and CDR2 YYNGEE. The junction had 3 bases not matched to a gene; V was cut back by 2 bases and J by 2 bases. The CDR3 covers 15 residues. This CDR3 reads CASSVSGSNTDTQYF. CDR3 sequence (DNA): TGTGCCAGCAGCGTTAGCGGGAGCAACACAGATACGCAGTATTTT.

The chain is built from TRBV9 and TRBJ2-5, with 8 bases fitting TRBD1. Germline CDR1 is SGDLS and CDR2 is YYNGEE. V lost 3 bases, J lost 5 bases, and 12 bases stayed unmatched. The CDR3 consists of 16 residues. The DNA of the CDR3 is TGTGCCAGCAGCGAGAGGGACAGGCCCTTTAGGGAGACCCAGTACTTC. This encodes CASSERDRPFRETQYF.

The rearrangement joins TRBV18 to TRBJ1-1; D is undetermined. CDR1 and CDR2 (germline): KGHSH, LQKENI. The V end was cut by 6 bases, the J end by 0 bases, with 5 bases between. CDR3 length: 12 residues. CDR3 loop: CASSYLNTEAFF. The CDR3, as DNA: TGTGCCAGCTCCTATTTGAACACTGAAGCTTTCTTT.

The chain uses TRBV29-1 and TRBJ2-7; TRBD2 matches at 13 bases. The CDR3 contains 15 residues. The germline V gene encodes CDR1 SQVTM and CDR2 ANQGSEA. V trimming: 7 bases; J trimming: 2 bases; junction bases outside the gene matches: 8. CDR3 sequence: CSAGLAGEGAYEQYF. CDR3 nucleotide sequence: TGCAGCGCAGGACTAGCGGGAGAAGGGGCCTACGAGCAGTACTTC.

The V gene is TRBV7-2, the J gene TRBJ1-5; D not resolved. The CDR3 has 12 residues. The germline CDR1 and CDR2 sequences are SGHTA and FQGNSA. The V end was cut by 4 bases, the J end by 5 bases, with 6 bases between. This CDR3 reads CASSSSYQPQHF. The DNA for the CDR3 is TGTGCCAGCAGCTCGTCCTATCAGCCCCAGCATTTT.

The chain is built from TRBV30 and TRBJ2-7; D unclear. V was clipped by 0 bases and J by 4 bases, with 19 bases between them. The CDR3 contains 16 residues. Germline lookup yields CDR1 GTSNPN and CDR2 SVGIG (reference sequence). CDR3 loop: CAWSVRGPDFKYEQYF. The CDR3, as DNA: TGTGCCTGGAGTGTACGCGGCCCTGATTTTAAGTACGAGCAGTACTTC.

This chain uses TRBV5-1 with TRBJ2-7; D is unclear. The length of the CDR3 is 14 residues. Trimming took off 2 bases at V and 2 bases at J, with 11 bases between the two ends. Germline loops: CDR1 SGHRS, CDR2 YFSETQ. The CDR3 region has the DNA TGCGCCAGCAGCTTCGCAGGATCAACCTACGAGCAGTACTTC. Translating it yields CASSFAGSTYEQYF.